These 5 T cell receptor beta chains share one sample of origin, sequenced in a study of cytomegalovirus exposure and HLA in healthy donors (dated by TCRdb to the late 2010s). The library relied on the immunoSEQ multiplex PCR assay. For the multiplex PCR, a mixture combining 60 forward primers for TCR Vbeta segments and 13 reverse primers for TCR Jbeta segments was used. TCRdb provides this immuneACCESS table in a form limited to in-frame rearrangements. Some clones are lacking; in checked studies, under half of them reflect an unresolved V gene, and why the rest are absent is not known. For this sample the table gives roughly 86,000 clones, of which 60% to 85% were detected only once. Clones ranked in the top ten supply under 8% of the sample. Sequenced: PBMCs. All receptors come from a man aged 45-65 years in good health and CMV-seropositive.

About this clone: One junction end does not reproduce the germline sequence, and a read error may be involved. The rearrangement links TRBV5-4 to TRBJ1-6, with D unresolved. CDR3 length: 15 residues. Per the germline V gene, CDR1 is SGHNT and CDR2 is YYREEE (reference sequence). The CDR3 nucleotides are TGTGCCAGCAGGGTCGGTAGCTCCTATAATTCACCCCTCAACTTT. This sequence encodes CASRVGSSYNSPLNF. The full variable domain, with the rest looked up from reference TRBV5-4 and TRBJ1-6, is ETGVTQSPTHLIKTRGQQVTLRCSSQSGHNTVSWYQQALGQGPQFIFQYYREEENGRGNFPPRFSGLQFPNYSSELNVNALELDDSALYLCASRVGSSYNSPLNFGNGTRLTVT.

The chain employs TRBV2 and TRBJ2-1; D is possibly TRBD1 (6 bases). V shed 6 bases and J shed 6 bases, with 6 bases lying between them. This CDR3 contains 11 residues. Germline CDR1 SNHLY, CDR2 FYNNEI. The DNA of the CDR3 is TGTGCCAGCAGGACAGGCAATGAGCAGTTCTTC. It specifies CASRTGNEQFF.

This rearrangement joins TRBV11-3 to TRBJ1-1, with D possibly matching TRBD1 (6 bases). In germline, CDR1 is SGHNT, CDR2 YENEEA. This CDR3 region has 13 residues. V lost 4 bases and J 6 bases, leaving 12 bases between the germline ends. CDR3 sequence: CASSSLTGSEAFF. In DNA form, the CDR3 reads TGTGCCAGCAGCTCTCTCACAGGGTCTGAAGCTTTCTTT.

The chain is built from TRBV7-3 and TRBJ1-2; 10 bases line up with TRBD1. Germline V CDR1 and CDR2: SGHTA, FQGTGA. The CDR3 covers 14 residues. V lost 7 bases, J lost 8 bases, and 10 bases stayed unmatched. The CDR3 protein is CASNADRGLHGYTF. The CDR3 DNA sequence: TGTGCCAGCAACGCTGACAGGGGGCTTCACGGCTACACCTTC.

The genes are TRBV5-4 and TRBJ2-1, with 9 bases identical to TRBD1. J lost 4 bases, V lost 1 base, and 3 bases had no gene match. Germline V gives CDR1 SGHNT, CDR2 YYREEE (reference sequence). CDR3 length equals 15 residues. The CDR3 DNA is TGTGCCAGCAGCTTGCCTGGACAGGGGTACAATGAGCAGTTCTTC. Translating it yields CASSLPGQGYNEQFF. Based on the CDR3 plus reference TRBV5-4 and TRBJ2-1, the full variable domain is ETGVTQSPTHLIKTRGQQVTLRCSSQSGHNTVSWYQQALGQGPQFIFQYYREEENGRGNFPPRFSGLQFPNYSSELNVNALELDDSALYLCASSLPGQGYNEQFFGPGTRLTVL.